The 19 T cell receptor beta chains given below trace back to one sample, sequenced in a study of T cells in Graves' hyperthyroidism and ophthalmopathy. Amplification of TCR beta CDR3 regions was performed using RNA transcripts as template. The HTBI primer set drove a first-round RT-PCR of the TCR CDR3. TCRdb passed the multiplex PCR reads through MiXCR, listing each CDR3 protein once. The profile shows about 550,000 distinct CDR3 sequences, roughly 20% of them singletons. Sequencing input: blood. These receptors all come from a man between 18 and 35 years old with Graves' hyperthyroidism.

This clonotype was picked up many times. The chain recombines TRBV20-1 with TRBJ1-2; 7 nucleotides line up with TRBD1. Trimming took 2 bases from V and 3 from J; bases not matched to a gene: 6. CDR3 length: 14 residues. From germline, CDR1 is DFQATT and CDR2 SNEGSKA (reference sequence). This CDR3 is CSARIPDRDYGYTF. DNA for the CDR3: TGCAGTGCTAGAATCCCCGACAGGGACTATGGCTACACCTTC.

This clonotype was detected many times. The chain is built from TRBV12-3 or TRBV12-4 and TRBJ2-7; D is perhaps TRBD1 (6 bases). V lost 5 bases and J 3 bases, leaving 14 bases between the germline ends. CDR3 length: 14 residues. The CDR3 bases are TGTGCCAGCAGTCCTAGGGACAATTTCTACGAGCAGTACTTC. This gives the protein CASSPRDNFYEQYF.

The rearrangement links TRBV15 to TRBJ2-7, with a tentative D call TRBD1 (5 bases). Trimming took 0 bases from V and 3 from J, leaving 12 bases between them. The V gene's germline CDR1 is LNHNV and CDR2 YYDKDF (reference sequence). This CDR3 has 15 amino acids. Here the CDR3 reads CATSREYTGVYEQYF. In DNA, the CDR3 is TGTGCCACCAGCAGAGAGTACACAGGCGTCTACGAGCAGTACTTC.

This clonotype was observed many times. This chain links TRBV6-2 or TRBV6-3 with TRBJ1-1, with a tentative D call TRBD1 (5 bases). The germline V and J ends were trimmed by 6 bases and 6 bases, with 14 bases remaining between them. CDR1 is MNHEY, CDR2 SVGEGT, per germline. The CDR3 sequence is 13 residues long. The chain's CDR3 is CASSPGRMAEAFF. DNA for the CDR3: TGTGCCAGCAGCCCAGGGAGGATGGCTGAAGCTTTCTTT.

This clonotype has more than one count but fewer than ten. The genes are TRBV20-1 and TRBJ2-7, with a tentative D call TRBD2 (5 bases). Trimming left V 3 bases short and J 3 bases short, with 18 bases between. Germline V gene data show CDR1 as DFQATT and CDR2 as SNEGSKA (reference sequence). The CDR3 loop spans 15 amino acids. CDR3 sequence (DNA): TGCAGTGCTAGGGCGAGGGCTGGTCCCATCTACGAGCAGTACTTC. This sequence encodes CSARARAGPIYEQYF.

Ten or more counts support this clonotype. V is TRBV6-1 and J is TRBJ2-7; D remains ambiguous. The CDR3 consists of 17 residues. Germline CDR1 is MNHNS and CDR2 is SASEGT. Deletions cut 0 bases from V and 8 bases from J, with 23 bases between. CDR3 nucleotides: TGTGCCAGCAGTGAAGCGGTATGGGAAGTGGCAGCTTACAAGCAGTACTTC. Protein: CASSEAVWEVAAYKQYF.

The sample holds many counts of this clonotype. This chain connects TRBV20-1 to TRBJ2-5; tentatively, D is TRBD1 (6 bases). The CDR3 has 14 residues. Looked up from germline, CDR1 is DFQATT and CDR2 is SNEGSKA (reference sequence). V was pared by 5 bases and J by 5 bases, with 18 bases between. For the CDR3, the DNA is TGCAGTGCTCAGGGACACTCTTCCCCGGAGACCCAGTACTTC. This encodes CSAQGHSSPETQYF.

This clonotype came up many times. The chain joins TRBV28 to TRBJ2-7; D not certain. This CDR3 has 14 amino acids. V was clipped by 5 bases and J by 1 base, with 12 bases between them. Germline CDR1 is MDHEN and CDR2 is SYDVKM. The CDR3 region is CASSSLHSSYEQYF. For the CDR3, the DNA is TGTGCCAGCAGTAGCCTTCACAGTTCCTACGAGCAGTACTTC.

This clonotype was detected many times. The rearrangement joins TRBV20-1 to TRBJ1-2; TRBD1 is a possible D gene (5 bases). This CDR3 has 14 amino acids. The ends were cut back, 1 base at V and 2 bases at J, with 11 bases in the middle. Germline V gene lookup returns CDR1 DFQATT and CDR2 SNEGSKA (reference sequence). Written as DNA, the CDR3 is TGCAGTGCTAGAGCCATCAGGGAGAACTATGGCTACACCTTC. Amino acids: CSARAIRENYGYTF.

This clonotype came up many times. A read error may be the cause here, since a much bigger clone is one base away. The gene calls are TRBV6-2 or TRBV6-3 and TRBJ2-7; D is tentatively TRBD1 or TRBD2 (5 bases each). This CDR3 region has 15 residues. Germline CDR1 and CDR2: MNHEY and SVGEGT. CDR3 region: CACSADGTGSYEQYF. Here the CDR3 DNA reads TGTGCCTGCAGTGCCGACGGGACCGGTTCCTACGAGCAGTACTTC.

The chain links TRBV6-4 to TRBJ2-2; TRBD2 agrees at 12 bases. Trimming removed 5 bases from V and 0 bases from J; junction bases left unmatched: 4. CDR1 and CDR2 (germline): MRHNA, SNTAGT. The CDR3 is 17 residues long. CDR3 sequence: CASSRLAGAANTGELFF. CDR3 in DNA: TGTGCCAGCAGTCGACTAGCGGGGGCCGCGAACACCGGGGAGCTGTTTTTT.

This clonotype showed up many times. The chain is built from TRBV28 and TRBJ1-5, with D possibly being TRBD1 (5 bases). V dropped 5 bases and J dropped 1 base, with 12 bases sitting between them. The CDR3 has 15 amino acids. Germline lookup yields CDR1 MDHEN and CDR2 SYDVKM. The DNA of the CDR3 is TGTGCCAGCAGTCCCCGGAGGGACAGCAATCAGCCCCAGCATTTT. Its translation: CASSPRRDSNQPQHF. The variable domain in full, completed from reference TRBV28 and TRBJ1-5, reads DVKVTQSSRYLVKRTGEKVFLECVQDMDHENMFWYRQDPGLGLRLIYFSYDVKMKEKGDIPEGYSVSREKKERFSLILESASTNQTSMYLCASSPRRDSNQPQHFGDGTRLSIL.

This clonotype has only a few counts. The V gene is TRBV9, the J gene TRBJ2-7; D is uncertain. V lost 2 bases, J lost 3 bases, and 15 bases lay in between. Germline V gene lookup returns CDR1 SGDLS and CDR2 YYNGEE. This CDR3 region has 15 residues. The CDR3: CASSVFSVDIYEQYF. The CDR3 DNA reads as TGTGCCAGCAGCGTCTTCTCGGTCGACATCTACGAGCAGTACTTC.

This clonotype was seen just once. This chain joins TRBV28 and TRBJ1-5; D unclear. This CDR3 has 14 residues. Trimming cost V 6 bases and J 6 bases, with 15 bases left between them. In germline, CDR1 is MDHEN, CDR2 SYDVKM. The CDR3 DNA reads as TGTGCCAGCAGCCCGACCCCGGACGGTCAGCCCCAGCATTTT. It yields the protein CASSPTPDGQPQHF.

This clonotype was counted a single time. The chain is built from TRBV12-3 or TRBV12-4 and TRBJ2-5; 9 bases line up with TRBD1. This CDR3 has 16 residues. V trimming: 5 bases; J trimming: 5 bases; junction bases outside the gene matches: 12. The CDR3 bases are TGTGCCAGCAGTCCCCCCCCCGGGACAGGGATGGAGACCCAGTACTTC. As protein: CASSPPPGTGMETQYF.

CDR3 bases: TGTGCCAGCAGGAGGGACTTTTCCGAGCAGTACTTC. This gives the protein CASRRDFSEQYF. V and J are TRBV12-3 or TRBV12-4 and TRBJ2-7; maybe TRBD2 (6 bases). Trimming pared 6 bases from V and 6 bases from J, leaving 12 bases between. The CDR3 consists of 12 residues.

This clonotype was seen at least ten times. The chain joins TRBV20-1 to TRBJ2-5, with a weak D call TRBD2 (5 bases). Germline V gives CDR1 DFQATT, CDR2 SNEGSKA (reference sequence). This CDR3 contains 10 residues. The V end was cut by 5 bases, the J end by 5 bases, with 6 bases between. DNA of the CDR3: TGCAGTGCTTGGAGGGAGACCCAGTACTTC. Protein: CSAWRETQYF.

This clonotype was observed a handful of times. CDR3 region: CASSGRRDQYF. The CDR3, as DNA: TGTGCCAGCAGCGGCCGAAGGGACCAGTACTTC. The chain links TRBV6-2 or TRBV6-3 to TRBJ2-5; no definite D call. The ends were cut back, 6 bases at V and 10 bases at J, with 12 bases in the middle. This CDR3 has 11 residues. Germline V gene sequence: CDR1 MNHEY, CDR2 SVGEGT.

There are many counts of this clonotype. The V call is TRBV27, the J call TRBJ2-7; TRBD1 is a possible D gene (6 bases). Between the trimmed V and J ends, which lost 3 bases and 3 bases, there was a span of 9 bases. This CDR3 region has 13 residues. The germline V gene encodes CDR1 MNHEY and CDR2 SMNVEV (reference sequence). The CDR3 sequence is CASSFQGNYEQYF. The CDR3 DNA follows: TGTGCCAGCAGTTTCCAGGGGAACTACGAGCAGTACTTC.